This T cell receptor beta chain emerged from a study of blood T cell repertoires in COVID-19. Profiled with immunoSEQ multiplex PCR; TCRdb holds only in-frame clones, not every one. Of approximately 200,000 clones listed, 75% to 85% are singletons. This clone came up a few times. The specimen was peripheral blood. The source of this sequence is a woman aged 40 to 50 with COVID-19, enrolled during active disease.

The CDR3: CASSLSRQPQHF. CDR3 sequence (DNA): TGTGCCAGCAGCTTAAGTCGGCAGCCCCAGCATTTT. V usage is TRBV7-8 and J usage is TRBJ1-5; D uncertain. V lost 2 bases to trimming and J lost 7 bases, with 6 bases between them. This CDR3 is 12 amino acids long. Germline V gives CDR1 SGHVS, CDR2 FQNEAQ.